Here is one T cell receptor beta chain with its context. This sample is part of a study of blood T cell repertoires in COVID-19. The overall study: There were acute and convalescent COVID-19 samples, and they came from the United States, Italy and Spain. The cDNA or gDNA used as material had been derived from T cells, B-cell-depleted T cells, or PBMCs.

Per the study methods: Amplification with reference gene primers provided the estimates of nucleated cell counts. Profiling relied on immunoSEQ multiplex PCR, and the TCRdb table lists in-frame clones only, not all of them. That table is the source of V, J and clone size, and D and trimming were worked out from the DNA. The sample records 300,000 or so clones, 75% to 90% being singletons. V lost 1 base and J lost 0, with 16 bases in between. Germline V gives CDR1 LNHNV, CDR2 YYDKDF (reference sequence). This CDR3 is built from 17 residues. Material: peripheral blood. The sequence derives from a woman aged 40 to 55 with acute or convalescent COVID-19. The chain couples TRBV15 to TRBJ2-7, with a possible D match to TRBD2 (5 bases). CDR3 sequence reads: CATSRGGEGPSSYEQYV. In DNA form, the CDR3 reads TGTGCCACCAGCAGAGGGGGAGAAGGCCCAAGCTCCTACGAGCAGTACGTC.